This T cell receptor beta chain was recovered during a study of T cell responses to AZD1222 COVID-19 vaccine. To note about this clone: Its antigen is unknown.

With V trimmed by 3 bases and J by 0 bases, 4 bases remained unmatched. This CDR3 contains 15 residues. Germline-derived CDR1 and CDR2 are GTSNPN and SVGIG (reference sequence). The data were produced by immunoSEQ multiplex PCR, yet TCRdb's version contains in-frame clones alone and is incomplete. The sample holds some 140,000 clones, about 89% seen once. Pooled together were second doses at about 4 or about 12 weeks. Broader study findings: Seropositivity was recorded at baseline in only a handful of AZD1222 recipients.

The material sequenced was peripheral blood, taken 28 days after the second AZD1222 dose. This TCR derives from an adult who received the AZD1222 COVID-19 vaccine. The chain combines TRBV30 with TRBJ2-7; TRBD2 agrees at 11 bases. The CDR3 spells CAWRYTSGGSYEQYF. The CDR3 DNA reads TGTGCCTGGAGATACACTAGCGGGGGCTCCTACGAGCAGTACTTC.